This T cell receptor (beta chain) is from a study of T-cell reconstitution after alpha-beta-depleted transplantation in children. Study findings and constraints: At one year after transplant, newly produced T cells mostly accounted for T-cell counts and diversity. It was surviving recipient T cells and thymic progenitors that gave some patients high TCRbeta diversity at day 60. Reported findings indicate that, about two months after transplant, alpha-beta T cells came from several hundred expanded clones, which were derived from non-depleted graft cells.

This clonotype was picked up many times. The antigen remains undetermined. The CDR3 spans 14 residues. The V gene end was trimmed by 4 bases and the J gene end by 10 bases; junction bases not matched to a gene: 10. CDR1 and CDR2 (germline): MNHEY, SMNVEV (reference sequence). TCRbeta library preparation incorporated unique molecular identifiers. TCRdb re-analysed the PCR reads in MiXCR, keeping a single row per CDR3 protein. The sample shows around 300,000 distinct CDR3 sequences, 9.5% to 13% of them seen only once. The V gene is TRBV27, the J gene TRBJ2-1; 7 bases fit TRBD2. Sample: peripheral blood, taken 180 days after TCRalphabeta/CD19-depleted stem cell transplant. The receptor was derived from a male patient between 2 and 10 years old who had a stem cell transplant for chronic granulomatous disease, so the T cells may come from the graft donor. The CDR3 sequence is CASSSGDYLREQFF. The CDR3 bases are TGTGCCAGCAGTTCCGGGGACTACCTGAGAGAGCAGTTCTTC.